This T cell receptor beta chain was identified during a study of control samples from healthy donors and cancer patients. CDR1 and CDR2 (germline): KGHSH, LQKENI. V lost 3 bases to trimming and J lost 2 bases, with 13 bases between them. CDR3 length: 15 amino acids. Only in-frame clones appear in the TCRdb table, and some are missing; sequencing was by immunoSEQ multiplex PCR. The sample consists of approximately 80,000 clones, about 88% of them appearing once. The chain uses TRBV18 and TRBJ2-5; D is tentatively TRBD1 or TRBD2 (6 bases each). Input material: blood. The clonotype was recovered from a woman between 45 and 60 years old in good health. The DNA for the CDR3 is TGTGCCAGCTCACCTAGGGGGGCGAATCAAGAGACCCAGTACTTC. Encoded protein: CASSPRGANQETQYF.